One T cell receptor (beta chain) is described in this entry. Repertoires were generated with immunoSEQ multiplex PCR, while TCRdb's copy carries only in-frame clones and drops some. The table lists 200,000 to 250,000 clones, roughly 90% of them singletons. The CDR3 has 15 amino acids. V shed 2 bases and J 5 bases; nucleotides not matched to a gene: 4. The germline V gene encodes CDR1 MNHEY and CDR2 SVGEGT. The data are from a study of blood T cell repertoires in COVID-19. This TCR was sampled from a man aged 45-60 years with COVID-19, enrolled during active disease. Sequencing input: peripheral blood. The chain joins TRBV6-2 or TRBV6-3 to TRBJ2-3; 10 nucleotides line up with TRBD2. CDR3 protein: CASSYPSGREDTQYF. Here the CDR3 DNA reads TGTGCCAGCAGTTACCCAAGCGGGAGGGAAGATACGCAGTATTTT.